The 29 T cell receptor beta chains below come from one sample, sequenced in a study of ipilimumab plus nivolumab after autologous stem cell transplantation. Profiling relied on immunoSEQ multiplex PCR, and the TCRdb table lists in-frame clones only, not all of them. Of around 13,000 clones listed, roughly 72% are singletons. Sequenced here: PBMCs, sampled in a trial of ipilimumab plus nivolumab as post-transplant consolidation. Receptor source: a male donor with diffuse large B-cell lymphoma.

The chain uses TRBV19 and TRBJ2-1; no definite D call. The V end lost 3 bases, the J end lost 0 bases, and 15 bases lay between the germline ends. Germline V gives CDR1 LNHDA, CDR2 SQIVND (reference sequence). This CDR3 has 17 residues. The CDR3 here is CASSISGPWSSYNEQFF. For the CDR3, the DNA is TGTGCCAGTAGTATTTCTGGACCCTGGAGCTCCTACAATGAGCAGTTCTTC.

V gene TRBV2 combines with J gene TRBJ2-3; D ambiguous. CDR1 and CDR2 (germline): SNHLY, FYNNEI. CDR3 length equals 13 residues. The ends were cut back, 6 bases at V and 4 bases at J, with 11 bases in the middle. For the CDR3, the DNA is TGTGCCAGCAGCTTGAATGAAGCAGATACGCAGTATTTT. Translating it yields CASSLNEADTQYF.

This clone was recorded only once. The CDR3 region is CASSQRAGGETQYF. CDR3 nucleotide sequence: TGTGCCAGCAGTCAGAGAGCGGGGGGCGAGACCCAGTACTTC. The V gene is TRBV7-2, the J gene TRBJ2-5; 9 bases agree with TRBD2. The CDR3 sequence is 14 residues long. The germline V gene has CDR1 SGHTA and CDR2 FQGNSA. V lost 6 bases, J lost 5 bases, and 7 bases stayed unmatched.

The genes are TRBV18 and TRBJ2-7; tentative D call: TRBD1 (5 bases). This CDR3 has 14 amino acids. Germline V gene sequence: CDR1 KGHSH, CDR2 LQKENI. Trimming removed 6 bases at V and 6 bases at J, with 18 bases between. The CDR3 DNA follows: TGTGCCAGCTCTTTAGGACAAGCCATGGGCGAGCAGTACTTC. Translation: CASSLGQAMGEQYF.

V is TRBV6-1 and J is TRBJ1-4; D gene unclear. V was cut by 4 bases and J by 5 bases, with 14 bases left in between. The germline V gene encodes CDR1 MNHNS and CDR2 SASEGT. The CDR3 runs to 15 residues. The CDR3 loop reads CASSGRQAMNEKLFF. As DNA, the CDR3 is TGTGCCAGCAGTGGTCGTCAGGCAATGAATGAAAAACTGTTTTTT.

The chain has TRBV5-5 and TRBJ2-5; no firm D call. Germline V CDR1 and CDR2: SGHKS, YYEKEE (reference sequence). The CDR3 is 12 residues long. V shed 5 bases and J shed 3 bases, with 8 bases lying between them. The CDR3 reads CASSSLEETQYF. CDR3 in DNA: TGTGCCAGCAGTTCGCTAGAAGAGACCCAGTACTTC.

The V gene is TRBV7-9, the J gene TRBJ1-2, with unresolved D. Germline CDR1 reads SEHNR; CDR2 reads FQNEAQ (reference sequence). The CDR3 totals 16 residues. V dropped 2 bases and J dropped 3 bases, with 16 bases sitting between them. This CDR3 reads CASSLTLRRADYGYTF. CDR3 DNA: TGTGCCAGCAGCTTAACCCTCAGAAGGGCCGACTATGGCTACACCTTC. Combining the CDR3 with reference TRBV7-9 and TRBJ1-2 gives the whole variable domain DTGVSQNPRHKITKRGQNVTFRCDPISEHNRLYWYRQTLGQGPEFLTYFQNEAQLEKSRLLSDRFSAERPKGSFSTLEIQRTEQGDSAMYLCASSLTLRRADYGYTFGSGTRLTVV.

The rearrangement links TRBV4-1 to TRBJ1-5; TRBD1 is a possible D gene (5 bases). Trimming left V 1 base short and J 6 bases short, with 13 bases between. The germline V gene encodes CDR1 MGHRA and CDR2 YSYEKL. This CDR3 is built from 15 residues. CDR3: CASSQVIPGTQPQHF. The CDR3 DNA follows: TGCGCCAGCAGCCAAGTAATTCCAGGGACTCAGCCCCAGCATTTT.

This clone has more than one count but fewer than ten. The chain has TRBV5-8 and TRBJ2-7; no definite D call. The CDR3 is 14 residues long. V was trimmed by 1 base and J by 5 bases, leaving 13 bases between them. Germline V gene sequence: CDR1 SGHTS, CDR2 YDEGEE. CDR3 DNA sequence: TGTGCCAGCAGCTTGTTGATGGCAAGAAACGAGCAGTACTTC. This encodes CASSLLMARNEQYF.

This chain connects TRBV19 to TRBJ2-5, with 8 bases lining up with TRBD2. Trimming cost V 3 bases and J 4 bases; bases outside gene matches: 1. The CDR3 consists of 13 residues. The germline V gene has CDR1 LNHDA and CDR2 SQIVND (reference sequence). For the CDR3, the DNA is TGTGCCAGTAGTATCGGGAGGGGAGAGACCCAGTACTTC. Translation: CASSIGRGETQYF.

The V gene is TRBV7-8, the J gene TRBJ1-1, with a possible D match to TRBD1 (5 bases). There are 17 residues in the CDR3. Trimming stripped 0 bases from V and 0 bases from J, with 14 bases between. Germline CDR1 is SGHVS and CDR2 is FQNEAQ. CDR3: CASSLASVTALNTEAFF. Written as DNA, the CDR3 is TGTGCCAGCAGCTTAGCTAGTGTGACAGCCTTGAACACTGAAGCTTTCTTT.

This chain uses TRBV2 with TRBJ2-7; D is unclear. Germline CDR1 reads SNHLY; CDR2 reads FYNNEI. CDR3 length: 12 residues. Trimming left V 7 bases short and J 2 bases short, with 9 bases between. In DNA form, the CDR3 reads TGTGCCAGCAATGGGGAACCCTACGAGCAGTACTTC. Translating gives CASNGEPYEQYF.

Concerning this clone itself: A far larger clone lies a single base away; this is likely a read error. Additional DNA sequences in this sample encode the identical CDR3. The CDR3 protein is CASSQDNGRSSPLHF. For the CDR3, the DNA is TGTGCCAGCAGCCAAGATAACGGGCGTTCTTCACCCCTCCACTTT. The V call is TRBV5-4, the J call TRBJ1-6; no definite D call. The CDR3 consists of 15 residues. Germline V gene lookup returns CDR1 SGHNT and CDR2 YYREEE (reference sequence). Trimming pared 4 bases from V and 9 bases from J, leaving 17 bases between.

The chain is built from TRBV7-9 and TRBJ2-5; D may be TRBD1 (5 bases). Deletions cut 4 bases from V and 14 bases from J, with 17 bases between. Germline V CDR1 and CDR2: SEHNR, FQNEAQ (reference sequence). The CDR3 is 12 amino acids. CDR3 loop: CASSSRTSSTYF. The CDR3 region has the DNA TGTGCCAGCAGCTCCCGGACATCTTCAACCTACTTC.

The V call is TRBV9, the J call TRBJ2-7; D possibly uses TRBD1 or TRBD2 (5 bases each). Between the trimmed V and J ends, which lost 9 bases and 0 bases, there was a span of 19 bases. In germline, CDR1 is SGDLS, CDR2 YYNGEE. The CDR3 sequence is 15 residues long. CDR3 in DNA: TGTGCCACCTCAGAGGGACGGGGTAGCTCCTACGAGCAGTACTTC. This encodes CATSEGRGSSYEQYF. Using reference TRBV9 and TRBJ2-7 for the parts outside the CDR3, the full variable domain is DSGVTQTPKHLITATGQRVTLRCSPRSGDLSVYWYQQSLDQGLQFLIQYYNGEERAKGNILERFSAQQFPDLHSELNLSSLELGDSALYFCATSEGRGSSYEQYFGPGTRLTVT.

V gene TRBV10-2 combines with J gene TRBJ1-5, with D possibly being TRBD1 (5 bases). The length of the CDR3 is 14 residues. V was clipped by 6 bases and J by 0 bases, with 9 bases between them. Germline CDR1 reads WSHSY; CDR2 reads SAAADI. The CDR3 DNA is TGCGCCAGCAGCTTGACAGATAGCAATCAGCCCCAGCATTTT. It codes for CASSLTDSNQPQHF.

This clone was recorded only once. The chain carries TRBV14 and TRBJ1-2; no firm D call. CDR3 length: 16 residues. Between the trimmed V and J ends, which lost 1 base and 7 bases, there was a span of 19 bases. In germline, CDR1 is SGHDN, CDR2 FVKESK. The CDR3 region has the DNA TGTGCCAGCAGCCAAGTACCCGGTCGACGGCGATTTGGCTACACCTTC. As protein: CASSQVPGRRRFGYTF. Based on the CDR3 plus reference TRBV14 and TRBJ1-2, the full variable domain is EAGVTQFPSHSVIEKGQTVTLRCDPISGHDNLYWYRRVMGKEIKFLLHFVKESKQDESGMPNNRFLAERTGGTYSTLKVQPAELEDSGVYFCASSQVPGRRRFGYTFGSGTRLTVV.

The V call is TRBV18, the J call TRBJ1-1, with 8 bases aligning to TRBD1. There are 15 residues in the CDR3. Losses at the gene ends were 6 bases for V and 8 bases for J; bases not matched to a gene: 14. The germline gives CDR1 KGHSH, CDR2 LQKENI. The CDR3: CASSPKTGAFWEAFF. The CDR3 coding sequence is TGTGCCAGCTCTCCAAAGACAGGGGCGTTTTGGGAAGCTTTCTTT.

This clone was counted a single time. The CDR3 here is CASSPGQGGFSGELFF. CDR3 DNA: TGCGCCAGCAGCCCGGGACAGGGCGGGTTCAGCGGGGAGCTGTTTTTT. This chain joins TRBV5-1 and TRBJ2-2; TRBD1 matches at 9 bases. This CDR3 is built from 16 residues. Germline V gene lookup returns CDR1 SGHRS and CDR2 YFSETQ. Losses at the gene ends were 4 bases for V and 7 bases for J; bases not matched to a gene: 11.

The CDR3, as DNA: TGTGCCAGCTCACCTGACAGGGGGGATAGCAATCAGCCCCAGCATTTT. Amino acid sequence: CASSPDRGDSNQPQHF. The chain couples TRBV18 to TRBJ1-5; 9 positions match TRBD1. This CDR3 spans 16 amino acids. V lost 3 bases and J lost 0; bases outside the gene matches: 3. Germline V CDR1 and CDR2: KGHSH, LQKENI.

V gene TRBV19 combines with J gene TRBJ2-2; possible D gene TRBD2, 7 bases. CDR1 is LNHDA and CDR2 is SQIVND in the germline V gene (reference sequence). The CDR3 length is 14 residues. V shed 7 bases and J shed 3 bases, with 12 bases lying between them. CDR3 protein: CASTRGADTGELFF. In nucleotides, the CDR3 is TGTGCCAGTACCCGGGGGGCGGACACCGGGGAGCTGTTTTTT.

The rearrangement uses TRBV29-1 and TRBJ2-1; D remains unclear. CDR3 length equals 17 residues. Trimming stripped 4 bases from V and 0 bases from J, with 19 bases between. Germline-derived CDR1 and CDR2 are SQVTM and ANQGSEA. CDR3 bases: TGCAGCGTTGTTGGCTTAGGCGGATCGAGCTCCTACAATGAGCAGTTCTTC. This sequence encodes CSVVGLGGSSSYNEQFF.

CDR3 sequence: CASSPAHSNQPQHF. CDR3 DNA sequence: TGTGCCAGCTCCCCAGCACATAGCAATCAGCCCCAGCATTTT. V and J are TRBV6-1 and TRBJ1-5; no definite D call. The V gene's germline CDR1 is MNHNS and CDR2 SASEGT. The ends were cut back, 8 bases at V and 0 bases at J, with 11 bases in the middle. The CDR3 is made up of 14 amino acids.

The J gene is TRBJ2-7, the V gene TRBV21-1; TRBD1 is the table's D call, not checked against the DNA. TRBV21-1 is deemed a pseudogene. The CDR3 has 9 amino acids. The CDR3: CASSKVGSF. DNA for the CDR3: TGTGCCAGCAGCAAAGTTGGCTCCTTC.

This clone was counted a few times. The rearrangement joins TRBV19 to TRBJ1-1; no definite D call. V was pared by 5 bases and J by 4 bases, with 11 bases between. The CDR3 is 13 amino acids. Germline V lookup: CDR1 LNHDA, CDR2 SQIVND (reference sequence). Here the CDR3 reads CASSWAGGTEAFF. The CDR3 region has the DNA TGTGCCAGTAGTTGGGCAGGCGGCACTGAAGCTTTCTTT.

This chain uses TRBV6-1 with TRBJ2-2; 8 bases agree with TRBD1. Germline V CDR1 and CDR2: MNHNS, SASEGT. The length of the CDR3 is 15 residues. V dropped 5 bases and J dropped 0; count of bases not matched to a gene: 2. This chain's CDR3 is CASSLDRANTGELFF. The CDR3 region has the DNA TGTGCCAGCAGTTTGGACAGGGCGAACACCGGGGAGCTGTTTTTT.

This chain's CDR3 is CASNTRAGTYEQYF. CDR3 DNA: TGTGCCAGCAACACTCGGGCAGGCACCTACGAGCAGTACTTC. The chain carries TRBV5-5 and TRBJ2-7, with no clear D. There are 14 residues in the CDR3. Trimming took 6 bases from V and 2 from J, leaving 15 bases between them. The germline V gene encodes CDR1 SGHKS and CDR2 YYEKEE (reference sequence).

The CDR3 spells CASSTTRTGQETQYF. DNA for the CDR3: TGTGCCAGCAGTACCACCAGGACAGGGCAAGAGACCCAGTACTTC. V gene TRBV6-5 combines with J gene TRBJ2-5, with 8 bases aligning to TRBD1. J lost 2 bases, V lost 5 bases, and 7 bases had no gene match. CDR3 length: 15 residues. In germline, CDR1 is MNHEY, CDR2 SVGAGI.

The chain couples TRBV14 to TRBJ1-5; D remains unclear. The CDR3 runs 13 residues. V lost 0 bases and J lost 4, with 4 bases in between. The germline gives CDR1 SGHDN, CDR2 FVKESK. The CDR3 DNA is TGTGCCAGCAGCCAAGAATGGAATCAGCCCCAGCATTTT. Translating gives CASSQEWNQPQHF.